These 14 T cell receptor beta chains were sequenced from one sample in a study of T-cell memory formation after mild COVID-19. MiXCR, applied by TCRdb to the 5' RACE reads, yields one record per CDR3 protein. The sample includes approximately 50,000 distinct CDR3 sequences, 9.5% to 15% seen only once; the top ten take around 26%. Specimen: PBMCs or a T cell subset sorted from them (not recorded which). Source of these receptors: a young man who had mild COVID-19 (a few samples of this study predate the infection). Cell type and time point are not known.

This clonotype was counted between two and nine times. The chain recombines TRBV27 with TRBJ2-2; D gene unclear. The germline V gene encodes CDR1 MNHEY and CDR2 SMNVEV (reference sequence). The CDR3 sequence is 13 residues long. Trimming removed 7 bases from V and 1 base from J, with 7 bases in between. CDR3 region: CASKLRNTGELFF. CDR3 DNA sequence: TGTGCCAGCAAGCTAAGGAACACCGGGGAGCTGTTTTTT.

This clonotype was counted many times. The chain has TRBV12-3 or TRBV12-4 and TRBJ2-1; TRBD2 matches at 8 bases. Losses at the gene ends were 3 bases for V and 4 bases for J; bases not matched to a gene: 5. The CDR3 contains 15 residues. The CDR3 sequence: CASSLPSGSYNEQFF. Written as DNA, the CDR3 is TGTGCCAGCAGTTTGCCTAGCGGGTCATACAATGAGCAGTTCTTC.

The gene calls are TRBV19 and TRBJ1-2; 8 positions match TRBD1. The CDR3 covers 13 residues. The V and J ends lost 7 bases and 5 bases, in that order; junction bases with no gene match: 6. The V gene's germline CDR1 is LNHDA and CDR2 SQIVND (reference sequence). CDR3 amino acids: CASIRGREYGYTF. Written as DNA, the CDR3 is TGTGCCAGTATCAGGGGGCGCGAGTATGGCTACACCTTC.

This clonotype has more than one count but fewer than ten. The CDR3 region is CASSESSGGQLDTQYF. In DNA form, the CDR3 reads TGTGCCAGCAGTGAGTCTAGCGGGGGCCAACTTGATACGCAGTATTTT. The J gene is TRBJ2-3, the V gene TRBV6-4; 10 bases line up with TRBD2. Germline CDR1 reads MRHNA; CDR2 reads SNTAGT. The CDR3 extends over 16 amino acids. The V segment lost 3 bases and the J segment 6 bases; nucleotides outside the gene matches: 9.

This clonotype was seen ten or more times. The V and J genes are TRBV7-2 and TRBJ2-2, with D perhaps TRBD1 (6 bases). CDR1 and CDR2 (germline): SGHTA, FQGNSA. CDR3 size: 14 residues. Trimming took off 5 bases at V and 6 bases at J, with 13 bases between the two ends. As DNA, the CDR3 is TGTGCCAGCAGCCCGGACAGTAGGGCCGGGGAGCTGTTTTTT. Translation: CASSPDSRAGELFF.

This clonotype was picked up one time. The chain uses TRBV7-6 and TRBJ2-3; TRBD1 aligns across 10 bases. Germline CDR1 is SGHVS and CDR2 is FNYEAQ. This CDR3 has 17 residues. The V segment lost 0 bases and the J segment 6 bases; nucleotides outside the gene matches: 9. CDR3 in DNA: TGTGCCAGCAGCTTAGCGCCCGGGGGACAGGGGATCGATACGCAGTATTTT. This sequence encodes CASSLAPGGQGIDTQYF.

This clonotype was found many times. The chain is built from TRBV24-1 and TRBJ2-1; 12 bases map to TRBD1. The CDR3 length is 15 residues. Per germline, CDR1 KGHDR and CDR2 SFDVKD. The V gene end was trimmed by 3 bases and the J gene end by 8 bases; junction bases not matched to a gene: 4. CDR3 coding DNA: TGTGCCACCAGTGATCCCGGGACAGGGGGCGATGAGCAGTTCTTC. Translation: CATSDPGTGGDEQFF.

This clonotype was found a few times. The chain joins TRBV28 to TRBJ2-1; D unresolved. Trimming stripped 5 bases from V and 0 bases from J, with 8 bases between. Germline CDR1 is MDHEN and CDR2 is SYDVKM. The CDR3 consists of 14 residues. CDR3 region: CASSLYLSYNEQFF. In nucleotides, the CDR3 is TGTGCCAGCAGTCTGTACCTCTCCTACAATGAGCAGTTCTTC.

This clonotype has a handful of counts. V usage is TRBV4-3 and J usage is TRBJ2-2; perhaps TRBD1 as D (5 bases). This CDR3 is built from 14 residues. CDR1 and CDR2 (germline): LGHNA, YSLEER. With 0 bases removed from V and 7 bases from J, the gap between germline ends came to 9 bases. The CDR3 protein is CASSQEPGIGELFF. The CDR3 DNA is TGCGCCAGCAGCCAAGAGCCAGGGATCGGGGAGCTGTTTTTT.

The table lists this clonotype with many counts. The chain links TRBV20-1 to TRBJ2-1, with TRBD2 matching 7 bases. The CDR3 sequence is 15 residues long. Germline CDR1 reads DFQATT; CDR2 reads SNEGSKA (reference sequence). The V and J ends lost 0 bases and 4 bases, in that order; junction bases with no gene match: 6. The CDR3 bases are TGCAGTGCTAGAGATCCCAGCGGGGCGTACAATGAGCAGTTCTTC. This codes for CSARDPSGAYNEQFF.

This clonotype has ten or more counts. DNA of the CDR3: TGTGCCAGCAGCTTAGAGGCAACCTCCTACAATGAGCAGTTCTTC. It translates to CASSLEATSYNEQFF. The gene calls are TRBV11-2 and TRBJ2-1; D unclear. Trimming shortened V by 0 bases and J by 0 bases, and 6 bases separated the two germline ends. Germline V gives CDR1 SGHAT, CDR2 FQNNGV. CDR3 length equals 15 residues.

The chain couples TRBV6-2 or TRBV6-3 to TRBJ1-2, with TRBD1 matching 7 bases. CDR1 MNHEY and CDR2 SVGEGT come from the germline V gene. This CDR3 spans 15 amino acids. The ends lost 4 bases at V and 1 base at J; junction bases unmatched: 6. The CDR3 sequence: CASSLTGTVNYGYTF. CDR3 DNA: TGTGCCAGCAGTTTAACCGGGACAGTTAACTATGGCTACACCTTC.

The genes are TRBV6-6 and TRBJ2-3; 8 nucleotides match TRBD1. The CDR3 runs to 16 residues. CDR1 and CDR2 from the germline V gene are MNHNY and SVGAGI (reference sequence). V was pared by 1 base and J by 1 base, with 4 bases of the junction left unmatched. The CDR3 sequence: CASSYFHRGGTDTQYF. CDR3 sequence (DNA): TGTGCCAGCAGTTACTTTCACAGGGGGGGCACAGATACGCAGTATTTT.

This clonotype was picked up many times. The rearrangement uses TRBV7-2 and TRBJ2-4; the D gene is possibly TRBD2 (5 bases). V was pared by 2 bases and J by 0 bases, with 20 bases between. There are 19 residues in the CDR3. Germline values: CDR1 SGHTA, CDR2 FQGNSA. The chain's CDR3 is CASSLFIGERRLAKNIQYF. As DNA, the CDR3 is TGTGCCAGCAGCTTATTTATCGGGGAGCGACGACTAGCCAAAAACATTCAGTACTTC.